The 32 T cell receptor beta chains given below trace back to one sample, sequenced in a study of T cell responses to AZD1222 COVID-19 vaccine. Libraries were prepared by immunoSEQ multiplex PCR; TCRdb keeps only in-frame clonotypes and omits some of them. The sample yields over 150,000 clones, over 85% seen once. The material was peripheral blood, obtained 28 days after the second AZD1222 dose. Source of these receptors: an adult who received the AZD1222 COVID-19 vaccine.

The chain joins TRBV7-3 to TRBJ1-1; weak D call: TRBD1 (5 bases). Trimming took off 5 bases at V and 0 bases at J, with 7 bases between the two ends. From germline, CDR1 is SGHTA and CDR2 FQGTGA. CDR3 length: 13 residues. In DNA, the CDR3 is TGTGCCAGCAGCCGGGGGGTGAACACTGAAGCTTTCTTT. Translation gives CASSRGVNTEAFF.

V and J are TRBV7-2 and TRBJ2-1; D gene ambiguous. Trimming took 3 bases from V and 8 from J, leaving 5 bases between them. Germline V lookup: CDR1 SGHTA, CDR2 FQGNSA. The CDR3 contains 11 residues. CDR3 loop: CASSLVHEQFF. The CDR3 region has the DNA TGTGCCAGCAGCTTGGTCCATGAGCAGTTCTTC.

The V and J genes are TRBV4-3 and TRBJ2-7, with D tentatively TRBD2 (5 bases). The CDR3 sequence is 13 residues long. V was shortened by 4 bases and J by 3 bases, with 10 bases between the two germline ends. Germline V gives CDR1 LGHNA, CDR2 YSLEER. CDR3 amino acids: CASSRERFYEQYF. CDR3 bases: TGCGCCAGCAGCCGTGAGCGGTTCTACGAGCAGTACTTC.

This clone has just one count. This chain joins TRBV19 and TRBJ1-2; D remains ambiguous. Germline assignment: CDR1 LNHDA and CDR2 SQIVND (reference sequence). Trimming took 7 bases from V and 9 from J, leaving 21 bases between them. The CDR3 is 14 amino acids. This CDR3 is CASNPLGRVLSYTF. The CDR3 DNA reads as TGTGCCAGTAATCCCCTTGGCAGAGTTTTAAGCTACACCTTC.

The chain has TRBV10-3 and TRBJ1-1, with TRBD1 identical over 11 bases. Germline trimming cut 0 bases from V and 4 bases from J; bases unmatched to any gene: 1. Germline CDR1 ENHRY, CDR2 SYGVKD. This CDR3 is built from 15 residues. The CDR3 loop reads CAISESGTGGTEAFF. The CDR3 region has the DNA TGTGCCATCAGTGAGTCCGGGACAGGGGGCACTGAAGCTTTCTTT.

The chain carries TRBV10-3 and TRBJ1-6; 8 positions agree with TRBD1. The CDR3 is made up of 14 amino acids. With V trimmed by 5 bases and J by 8 bases, 5 bases remained unmatched. Germline loops: CDR1 ENHRY, CDR2 SYGVKD. The CDR3 sequence: CAISNRGNDSPLHF. The DNA for the CDR3 is TGTGCCATCAGTAACAGGGGGAACGATTCACCCCTCCACTTT.

This chain connects TRBV29-1 to TRBJ1-4; D remains unclear. The germline CDR1 and CDR2 sequences are SQVTM and ANQGSEA. Trimming shortened V by 4 bases and J by 8 bases, and 14 bases separated the two germline ends. This CDR3 spans 13 amino acids. The CDR3 DNA reads as TGCAGCGTTGGGTGGAGCGGAGGAGAAAAACTGTTTTTT. It translates to CSVGWSGGEKLFF.

This chain links TRBV9 with TRBJ1-2, with 7 bases identical to TRBD1. The CDR3 spans 16 residues. The V and J ends lost 0 bases and 8 bases, in that order; junction bases with no gene match: 13. Germline V lookup: CDR1 SGDLS, CDR2 YYNGEE. The CDR3: CASSVDGTEWPRGYTF. The DNA for the CDR3 is TGTGCCAGCAGCGTAGATGGGACAGAGTGGCCTCGAGGCTACACCTTC.

V and J are TRBV29-1 and TRBJ1-2, with D unresolved. The CDR3 consists of 11 residues. CDR1 and CDR2 from the germline V gene are SQVTM and ANQGSEA. V was clipped by 3 bases and J by 2 bases, with 4 bases between them. The DNA for the CDR3 is TGCAGCGTTGACGAAAACTATGGCTACACCTTC. It encodes CSVDENYGYTF. The whole variable domain, remainder taken from reference TRBV29-1 and TRBJ1-2, is SAVISQKPSRDICQRGTSLTIQCQVDSQVTMMFWYRQQPGQSLTLIATANQGSEATYESGFVIDKFPISRPNLTFSTLTVSNMSPEDSSIYLCSVDENYGYTFGSGTRLTVV.

The chain recombines TRBV30 with TRBJ1-4; D possibly corresponds to TRBD1 (6 bases). The CDR3 length is 14 residues. In germline, CDR1 is GTSNPN, CDR2 SVGIG (reference sequence). Deletions cut 4 bases from V and 7 bases from J, with 16 bases between. CDR3 bases: TGTGCCTGGACCACGGGGGGGGCAGGTGAAAAACTGTTTTTT. It yields the protein CAWTTGGAGEKLFF.

The chain employs TRBV18 and TRBJ2-5; no definite D call. The CDR3 length is 12 residues. Germline CDR1 and CDR2: KGHSH and LQKENI. Trimming shortened V by 5 bases and J by 2 bases, and 6 bases separated the two germline ends. CDR3 coding DNA: TGTGCCAGCTCAGGAAGTCAAGAGACCCAGTACTTC. As protein: CASSGSQETQYF.

This clone occurred once. The chain uses TRBV20-1 and TRBJ2-7; weak D call: TRBD2 (5 bases). This CDR3 is built from 14 residues. Per the germline V gene, CDR1 is DFQATT and CDR2 is SNEGSKA (reference sequence). Trimming removed 3 bases from V and 0 bases from J, with 12 bases in between. This CDR3 is CSASWATSSYEQYF. Written as DNA, the CDR3 is TGCAGTGCTAGTTGGGCTACTAGCTCCTACGAGCAGTACTTC.

The table lists this clone with a count of one. The J gene is TRBJ2-7, the V gene TRBV6-5; D assignment may be TRBD1 or TRBD2 (5 bases each). Per germline, CDR1 MNHEY and CDR2 SVGAGI. This CDR3 has 11 amino acids. Trimming pared 10 bases from V and 6 bases from J, leaving 13 bases between. CDR3 residues: CATTYGGEQYF. DNA for the CDR3: TGTGCCACCACTTATGGGGGCGAGCAGTACTTC.

The rearrangement uses TRBV7-8 and TRBJ1-1; 7 nucleotides agree with TRBD1. This CDR3 region has 15 residues. J was trimmed by 4 bases and V by 0 bases; bases with no gene match: 5. Germline V lookup: CDR1 SGHVS, CDR2 FQNEAQ. CDR3 in DNA: TGTGCCAGCAGCTTAGCGAGCCCAGGGGGCACTGAAGCTTTCTTT. Its translation is CASSLASPGGTEAFF.

The count of this clone is one. The chain uses TRBV6-5 and TRBJ1-2; D might be TRBD1 (5 bases). Germline loops: CDR1 MNHEY, CDR2 SVGAGI. This CDR3 has 13 amino acids. V was clipped by 5 bases and J by 4 bases, with 11 bases between them. The CDR3: CASSPRVLYGYTF. The CDR3, as DNA: TGTGCCAGCAGTCCCAGGGTCCTCTATGGCTACACCTTC.

Of note for this clone: Different DNA sequences within this sample yield the same CDR3. V and J are TRBV7-2 and TRBJ1-2, with 10 bases identical to TRBD1. The germline gives CDR1 SGHTA, CDR2 FQGNSA. The junction had 2 bases not matched to a gene; V was cut back by 1 base and J by 0 bases. The CDR3 contains 16 residues. The CDR3 protein is CASSLGGTGANYGYTF. DNA for the CDR3: TGTGCCAGCAGCTTAGGAGGGACAGGGGCTAACTATGGCTACACCTTC.

CDR3 DNA sequence: TGTGCCAGCAGCCGCGGGAACCTGCCCTATGGCTACACCTTC. It codes for CASSRGNLPYGYTF. The chain is built from TRBV28 and TRBJ1-2, with D unresolved. The germline V gene has CDR1 MDHEN and CDR2 SYDVKM. The CDR3 extends over 14 amino acids. V lost 6 bases to trimming and J lost 4 bases, with 15 bases between them.

The chain recombines TRBV5-4 with TRBJ1-1, with a possible D match to TRBD1 (5 bases). The CDR3 totals 14 residues. V was shortened by 0 bases and J by 6 bases, with 12 bases between the two germline ends. Germline assignment: CDR1 SGHNT and CDR2 YYREEE (reference sequence). Here the CDR3 DNA reads TGTGCCAGCAGCTTGGCCTCGGGGACTGCTGAAGCTTTCTTT. Its translation is CASSLASGTAEAFF.

The rearrangement links TRBV6-5 to TRBJ2-3; 8 bases match TRBD1. This CDR3 contains 16 residues. Losses at the gene ends were 2 bases for V and 1 base for J; bases not matched to a gene: 5. CDR1 MNHEY and CDR2 SVGAGI come from the germline V gene. In nucleotides, the CDR3 is TGTGCCAGCAGTTACCAACCGGGACAGGGCACAGATACGCAGTATTTT. It yields the protein CASSYQPGQGTDTQYF.

V is TRBV28 and J is TRBJ1-2; 8 bases agree with TRBD1. J lost 7 bases, V lost 3 bases, and 13 bases had no gene match. This CDR3 is built from 16 residues. Germline CDR1 is MDHEN and CDR2 is SYDVKM. The CDR3 sequence is CASSFTLGTGGGGYTF. The CDR3 DNA follows: TGTGCCAGCAGTTTTACTCTTGGGACAGGAGGTGGTGGCTACACCTTC.

The genes are TRBV28 and TRBJ1-4, with D tentatively TRBD1 (5 bases). Looked up from germline, CDR1 is MDHEN and CDR2 is SYDVKM. The ends were cut back, 9 bases at V and 7 bases at J, with 9 bases in the middle. The CDR3 has 11 amino acids. The CDR3 coding sequence is TGTGCCAGTGGGGGTCCTGAAAAACTGTTTTTT. It encodes CASGGPEKLFF.

This chain uses TRBV28 with TRBJ1-2; unclear D gene. V dropped 3 bases and J dropped 5 bases, with 7 bases sitting between them. Per germline, CDR1 MDHEN and CDR2 SYDVKM. This CDR3 is built from 12 residues. The CDR3 loop is CASSFGGYGYTF. For the CDR3, the DNA is TGTGCCAGCAGTTTTGGCGGATATGGCTACACCTTC.

The chain uses TRBV30 and TRBJ1-3; a possible D gene is TRBD1 (6 bases). This CDR3 region has 15 residues. Germline V gives CDR1 GTSNPN, CDR2 SVGIG (reference sequence). Trimming took off 0 bases at V and 0 bases at J, with 9 bases between the two ends. The CDR3 DNA reads TGTGCCTGGAGTGTCGGACAGAGCTCTGGAAACACCATATATTTT. Its protein is CAWSVGQSSGNTIYF.

The rearrangement joins TRBV14 to TRBJ1-1, with no clear D. V lost 0 bases and J lost 6, with 17 bases in between. Germline lookup yields CDR1 SGHDN and CDR2 FVKESK. This CDR3 has 16 residues. CDR3 in amino acids: CASSQETTGMGPEAFF. The CDR3 DNA follows: TGTGCCAGCAGCCAAGAAACGACGGGGATGGGTCCTGAAGCTTTCTTT.

V gene TRBV18 combines with J gene TRBJ1-1; D call uncertain. There are 15 residues in the CDR3. Looked up from germline, CDR1 is KGHSH and CDR2 is LQKENI. V lost 6 bases and J lost 0, with 14 bases in between. The CDR3 region has the DNA TGTGCCAGCTCGAGCGTTGACACTATGAACACTGAAGCTTTCTTT. Translation: CASSSVDTMNTEAFF.

The chain carries TRBV28 and TRBJ2-2, with TRBD1 matching 8 bases. Germline assignment: CDR1 MDHEN and CDR2 SYDVKM. The CDR3 consists of 15 residues. The V gene end was trimmed by 6 bases and the J gene end by 3 bases; junction bases not matched to a gene: 6. CDR3 sequence (DNA): TGTGCCAGCAGGGACGGACAGGGAGACACCGGGGAGCTGTTTTTT. This codes for CASRDGQGDTGELFF.

V usage is TRBV7-2 and J usage is TRBJ2-7; TRBD2 matches 14 bases. Germline assignment: CDR1 SGHTA and CDR2 FQGNSA. This CDR3 has 18 amino acids. Trimming at V came to 4 bases and at J to 7 bases, leaving 15 bases not matched to a gene. CDR3 DNA: TGTGCCAGCAGCTCCCCGTTGGGACTAGCGGGGGCTTCTTTGGAGCAGTACTTC. Protein product: CASSSPLGLAGASLEQYF.

This chain links TRBV5-5 with TRBJ1-4, with D possibly being TRBD1 (5 bases). The V end lost 3 bases, the J end lost 5 bases, and 17 bases lay between the germline ends. Per germline, CDR1 SGHKS and CDR2 YYEKEE (reference sequence). This CDR3 region has 16 residues. The CDR3, as DNA: TGTGCCAGCAGCTGGGAAGGACATCTTCAGAATGAAAAACTGTTTTTT. As protein: CASSWEGHLQNEKLFF.

This chain links TRBV28 with TRBJ1-2; possible D gene TRBD1, 6 bases. The CDR3 sequence is 12 residues long. Germline lookup yields CDR1 MDHEN and CDR2 SYDVKM. V dropped 7 bases and J dropped 4 bases, with 10 bases sitting between them. The CDR3, as DNA: TGTGCCAGCAAGGCAGGGGCCTATGGCTACACCTTC. Protein sequence: CASKAGAYGYTF.

V gene TRBV9 combines with J gene TRBJ2-1; D is possibly TRBD1 or TRBD2 (5 bases each). Germline V gene data show CDR1 as SGDLS and CDR2 as YYNGEE. The CDR3 has 15 amino acids. Trimming took off 4 bases at V and 2 bases at J, with 13 bases between the two ends. CDR3 loop: CASSLLGTAYNEQFF. CDR3 in DNA: TGTGCCAGCAGCCTTTTGGGGACGGCCTACAATGAGCAGTTCTTC.

This clone is a singleton in its sample. This chain uses TRBV7-9 with TRBJ1-5; D ambiguous. The CDR3 runs 15 residues. Germline loops: CDR1 SEHNR, CDR2 FQNEAQ (reference sequence). Trimming took 1 base from V and 1 from J, leaving 8 bases between them. Here the CDR3 reads CASSLESGSNQPQHF. CDR3 sequence (DNA): TGTGCCAGCAGCTTAGAGTCCGGAAGCAATCAGCCCCAGCATTTT.

The V call is TRBV7-2, the J call TRBJ2-3; 15 nucleotides align to TRBD2. V was clipped by 5 bases and J by 3 bases; unmatched bases: 3. Germline CDR1 is SGHTA and CDR2 is FQGNSA. The CDR3 has 16 amino acids. The CDR3 is CASSPGLAGGTDTQYF. In DNA form, the CDR3 reads TGTGCCAGCAGCCCCGGACTAGCGGGGGGGACAGATACGCAGTATTTT.